The source of this T cell receptor (beta chain) is a study of T cell responses to AZD1222 COVID-19 vaccine. Turning to this clone: As yet, its antigen is unknown.

Notes on the study in general: Spike-specific TCRs gained breadth and depth after people received two AZD1222 doses. Nearly half of the spike-specific TCRs reportedly recognize variant regions that carry no mutations. Repertoire sampling occurred only after the peak T cell response.

From germline, CDR1 is MNHEY and CDR2 SMNVEV (reference sequence). Germline trimming cut 5 bases from V and 3 bases from J; bases unmatched to any gene: 6. The CDR3 has 14 amino acids. Profiled with immunoSEQ multiplex PCR; TCRdb holds only in-frame clones, not every one. The sample records some 150,000 clones, around 83% being singletons. This receptor was taken from an adult in good health. The V and J genes are TRBV27 and TRBJ1-2; 7 nucleotides agree with TRBD1. Sample: peripheral blood, taken on day 0 of MenACWY control vaccination. CDR3 nucleotide sequence: TGTGCCAGCAGTCCAGGGGGAGGCTACTATGGCTACACCTTC. Amino acid sequence: CASSPGGGYYGYTF.